A selection of T cell receptor beta chains follows, all from one sample in a study of blood T cells in healthy people across ages. TCRdb called the 5' RACE reads again in MiXCR, with one record for every CDR3 protein. The data show hundreds of thousands of distinct CDR3 sequences, under 80% seen once. Sequencing was done on a sample of blood. These receptors all stem from a young man in good health. Both conserved end residues are part of each CDR3. D genes are given only for firm matches. Size tells how often a clone was seen (once, few, many) or the class of an expanded clone, and some rows leave it out.

>.|.|TRBV6-6|TRBJ1-1
CASSYSTSGTEAFF
TGTGCCAGCAGTTACTCGACATCGGGCACTGAAGCTTTCTTT
>TRBD2|many|TRBV7-3|TRBJ2-5
CASSPIGGTSGAIQETQYF
TGTGCCAGCAGCCCCATTGGGGGCACTAGCGGGGCTATACAAGAGACCCAGTACTTC
>TRBD2|.|TRBV7-2|TRBJ2-3
CASSGLAGGTTDTQYF
TGTGCCAGCAGCGGACTAGCGGGGGGAACCACAGATACGCAGTATTTT
>.|.|TRBV20-1|TRBJ2-5
CSGTRDLPTGQYF
TGCAGTGGCACCCGGGACTTACCTACGGGCCAGTACTTC
>TRBD1|.|TRBV4-3|TRBJ1-2
CASSQEGNRGVYGYTF
TGCGCCAGCAGCCAAGAAGGAAACAGGGGAGTCTATGGCTACACCTTC
>TRBD2|.|TRBV20-1|TRBJ2-1
CSARVGERGVYEQFF
TGCAGTGCTAGAGTCGGTGAGCGGGGGGTGTATGAGCAGTTCTTC
>TRBD2|few|TRBV6-2/TRBV6-3|TRBJ2-3
CASSSALAGDTDTQYF
TGTGCCAGCAGTTCGGCGCTAGCGGGGGACACAGATACGCAGTATTTT
>TRBD2|once|TRBV9|TRBJ2-1
CASSVTGLAGVSYNEQFF
TGTGCCAGCAGCGTAACGGGACTAGCGGGGGTCTCCTACAATGAGCAGTTCTTC
>TRBD1|.|TRBV4-3|TRBJ2-7
CASSQDRTGLWEQYF
TGCGCCAGCAGCCAAGATCGGACAGGTCTTTGGGAGCAGTACTTC
>TRBD1|.|TRBV29-1|TRBJ2-3
CSARTGATVPNTQYF
TGCAGCGCTCGGACAGGGGCGACCGTCCCGAATACGCAGTATTTT
>.|.|TRBV21-1|TRBJ1-1
CASSPRPDRANTEAFF
TGTGCCAGCAGCCCGCGTCCCGACAGGGCCAACACTGAAGCTTTCTTT
>.|.|TRBV7-8|TRBJ2-7
CASSLIRGTYEQYF
TGTGCCAGCAGTTTAATCCGGGGCACCTACGAGCAGTACTTC
>.|many|TRBV6-2/TRBV6-3|TRBJ1-1
CASSYNSGRWNTEAFF
TGTGCCAGCAGTTACAATTCGGGACGCTGGAACACTGAAGCTTTCTTT
>TRBD1|.|TRBV7-2|TRBJ2-5
CASSLEAGGSGETQYF
TGTGCCAGCAGCTTAGAGGCAGGGGGCTCCGGGGAGACCCAGTACTTC
>.|.|TRBV2|TRBJ2-3
CASSKESADTQYF
TGTGCCAGCAGCAAGGAGTCGGCAGATACGCAGTATTTT
>.|.|TRBV4-3|TRBJ2-7
CASSQDVAGRAGYEQYF
TGCGCCAGCAGCCAAGATGTGGCAGGACGGGCCGGCTACGAGCAGTACTTC
>.|.|TRBV18|TRBJ2-7
CASSPYYRDLHEQYF
TGTGCCAGCTCACCATACTACAGAGATCTCCACGAGCAGTACTTC
>.|.|TRBV4-2|TRBJ1-2
CASSLSLDYGYTF
TGTGCCAGCAGCCTCTCCCTGGACTATGGCTACACCTTC
>.|once|TRBV6-1|TRBJ2-5
CASSEIRAGSQETQYF
TGTGCCAGCAGTGAAATCAGAGCGGGCTCCCAAGAGACCCAGTACTTC
>.|.|TRBV28|TRBJ2-1
CASSLPDPEGNEQFF
TGTGCCAGCAGTTTACCCGATCCTGAGGGAAATGAGCAGTTCTTC
>TRBD1|.|TRBV20-1|TRBJ1-2
CSAQNRGGPYGYTF
TGCAGTGCTCAAAACAGGGGGGGGCCCTATGGCTACACCTTC
>TRBD1|.|TRBV6-5|TRBJ1-6
CASSAGTGIGPLHF
TGTGCCAGCAGTGCCGGGACAGGGATAGGACCCCTCCACTTT
>.|.|TRBV18|TRBJ2-7
CASSPQGTSYEQYF
TGTGCCAGCTCACCACAGGGGACCTCCTACGAGCAGTACTTC
>TRBD2|.|TRBV25-1|TRBJ2-5
CASSEFGGGQETQYF
TGTGCCAGCAGTGAATTTGGCGGGGGTCAAGAGACCCAGTACTTC
>TRBD1|few|TRBV12-3/TRBV12-4|TRBJ1-2
CASSSPSQGNYGYTF
TGTGCCAGCAGTTCGCCATCACAGGGGAACTATGGCTACACCTTC
>.|.|TRBV20-1|TRBJ2-1
CSARGQGGYNEQFF
TGCAGTGCTAGAGGACAGGGAGGCTACAATGAGCAGTTCTTC
>.|.|TRBV28|TRBJ2-3
CASSLAGTQGDTQYF
TGTGCCAGCAGTCTAGCCGGGACACAGGGAGATACGCAGTATTTT
>TRBD1|.|TRBV7-3|TRBJ1-1
CASSLGQGFMNTEAFF
TGTGCCAGCAGCCTCGGACAGGGGTTCATGAACACTGAAGCTTTCTTT
>TRBD1|.|TRBV7-2|TRBJ1-6
CASSRDRAKNNSPLHF
TGTGCCAGCAGCCGGGACAGGGCTAAGAATAATTCACCCCTCCACTTT
>.|.|TRBV4-3|TRBJ2-3
CASSARDTDTQYF
TGCGCCAGCAGCGCGAGAGACACAGATACGCAGTATTTT
>.|.|TRBV12-3/TRBV12-4|TRBJ2-7
CASTPWASYEQYF
TGTGCCAGCACCCCTTGGGCCTCCTACGAGCAGTACTTC
>.|few|TRBV20-1|TRBJ2-2
CSPIRMNTGELFF
TGCAGTCCTATACGGATGAACACCGGGGAGCTGTTTTTT
>.|.|TRBV20-1|TRBJ2-3
CSAREIANWRTDAQYF
TGCAGTGCTAGAGAAATAGCGAACTGGAGGACAGATGCGCAGTATTTT
>.|.|TRBV7-2|TRBJ2-7
CASSFLEGGEQYF
TGTGCCAGCAGCTTCCTGGAAGGGGGCGAGCAGTACTTC
>.|.|TRBV3-1|TRBJ2-1
CASSQDSAGRHEQFF
TGTGCCAGCAGCCAAGACTCCGCGGGGAGGCATGAGCAGTTCTTC
>.|once|TRBV5-5|TRBJ1-2
CASSFGTFYGYTF
TGTGCCAGCAGCTTTGGGACGTTCTATGGCTACACCTTC
>TRBD1|.|TRBV9|TRBJ2-5
CASSVGDSTNEQYF
TGTGCCAGCAGCGTAGGGGACAGTACCAATGAGCAGTACTTC
>TRBD2|few|TRBV29-1|TRBJ2-1
CSVESLAGFNEQFF
TGCAGCGTTGAAAGCCTAGCGGGCTTCAATGAGCAGTTCTTC
>.|.|TRBV29-1|TRBJ1-5
CSPPDPKTGNQPQHF
TGCAGCCCACCCGACCCAAAGACCGGCAATCAGCCCCAGCATTTT
>.|.|TRBV28|TRBJ2-7
CASSLFRTYEQYF
TGTGCCAGCAGTTTATTTCGCACCTACGAGCAGTACTTC
>.|.|TRBV27|TRBJ1-5
CASSPERGRSNQPQHF
TGTGCCAGCAGTCCCGAACGGGGCAGGAGCAATCAGCCCCAGCATTTT
>TRBD1|few|TRBV29-1|TRBJ2-1
CSGGAGTGYNEQFF
TGCAGCGGGGGAGCCGGGACAGGGTACAATGAGCAGTTCTTC
>.|.|TRBV20-1|TRBJ2-1
CSASPRWARGEQFF
TGCAGTGCTAGCCCAAGGTGGGCGAGAGGAGAGCAGTTCTTC
>.|few|TRBV2|TRBJ2-7
CALTGGKNYEQYF
TGTGCCCTCACGGGTGGCAAAAACTACGAGCAGTACTTC
>.|.|TRBV20-1|TRBJ2-1
CSARAGASSYNEQFF
TGCAGTGCTAGGGCGGGGGCGAGCTCCTACAATGAGCAGTTCTTC
>.|.|TRBV7-9|TRBJ1-1
CASSLDRRGAFF
TGTGCCAGCAGCTTAGATCGTCGTGGGGCTTTCTTT
>.|.|TRBV28|TRBJ2-3
CASSFAADTQYF
TGCGCCAGCAGTTTTGCTGCAGATACGCAGTATTTT
>.|.|TRBV18|TRBJ1-1
CASSPITGYTEAFF
TGTGCCAGCTCACCGATCACAGGTTACACTGAAGCTTTCTTT
>.|.|TRBV27|TRBJ2-1
CASSSHGQGGKQNEQFF
TGTGCCAGCAGTTCCCATGGACAGGGAGGGAAACAGAATGAGCAGTTCTTC
>TRBD2|.|TRBV29-1|TRBJ2-1
CSVPGLAGSYNEQFF
TGCAGCGTTCCCGGACTAGCGGGCAGCTACAATGAGCAGTTCTTC
>TRBD1|.|TRBV10-3|TRBJ2-7
CAISGTGTGVTTRQYF
TGTGCCATCAGTGGGACCGGGACAGGGGTGACGACCAGGCAGTACTTC
>.|.|TRBV12-3/TRBV12-4|TRBJ1-2
CASSLFAGPTLLNYGYTF
TGTGCCAGCAGTTTGTTCGCGGGCCCAACCCTACTTAACTATGGCTACACCTTC
>TRBD1|.|TRBV6-2/TRBV6-3|TRBJ1-5
CASSPDRPNRNQPQHF
TGTGCCAGCAGCCCGGACAGGCCTAATCGCAATCAGCCCCAGCATTTT
>.|.|TRBV20-1|TRBJ1-5
CSASRELDQPQHF
TGCAGTGCTAGTCGGGAGCTTGATCAGCCCCAGCATTTT
>TRBD2|.|TRBV29-1|TRBJ2-5
CSVEPSGNGGETQYF
TGCAGCGTTGAACCTAGCGGGAACGGTGGGGAGACCCAGTACTTC
>.|.|TRBV20-1|TRBJ1-2
CSAPRTQTAAGEGGYTF
TGCAGTGCCCCCCGAACCCAGACCGCTGCGGGGGAGGGTGGCTACACCTTC
>.|.|TRBV4-3|TRBJ2-3
CASSQESQGTDTQYF
TGCGCCAGCAGCCAAGAAAGTCAGGGCACAGATACGCAGTATTTT
>.|.|TRBV28|TRBJ2-1
CASMGSRNNEQFF
TGTGCCAGCATGGGGTCTCGTAACAATGAGCAGTTCTTC
>.|.|TRBV20-1|TRBJ2-3
CSAISGDLTDTQYF
TGCAGTGCCATTAGCGGAGACCTCACAGATACGCAGTATTTT
>.|.|TRBV7-2|TRBJ1-5
CASSDIIRQPQHF
TGTGCCAGCAGCGACATAATTAGGCAGCCCCAGCATTTT